The 22 T cell receptor beta chains below were found in one sample sequenced in a study of cytomegalovirus exposure and HLA in healthy donors. Researchers ran the PCR with 60 Vbeta and 13 Jbeta primers. Measured with immunoSEQ multiplex PCR; TCRdb has only the in-frame clones, and not every one. The table includes fewer than 110,000 clones, under 80% detected once. Sequencing used PBMCs. The origin of the receptors is a woman aged 35 to 49 in good health and CMV-seropositive.

The chain recombines TRBV10-2 with TRBJ2-1; D not certain. V shed 2 bases and J shed 9 bases, with 14 bases lying between them. The CDR3 extends over 14 amino acids. The V gene's germline CDR1 is WSHSY and CDR2 SAAADI. As DNA, the CDR3 is TGCGCCAGCAGTGAGGTAGCTATTAGGAGTGAGCAGTTCTTC. It specifies CASSEVAIRSEQFF.

The V and J genes are TRBV2 and TRBJ2-7, with D possibly TRBD2 on 6 matching bases. This CDR3 is 13 amino acids long. Trimming removed 10 bases from V and 7 bases from J, with 20 bases in between. Germline CDR1 SNHLY, CDR2 FYNNEI. The CDR3 region is CAIPGVGPREQYF. The CDR3, as DNA: TGTGCCATCCCGGGGGTGGGACCCCGGGAGCAGTACTTC. Drawing the rest from reference TRBV2 and TRBJ2-7, the complete variable domain is EPEVTQTPSHQVTQMGQEVILRCVPISNHLYFYWYRQILGQKVEFLVSFYNNEISEKSEIFDDQFSVERPDGSNFTLKIRSTKLEDSAMYFCAIPGVGPREQYFGPGTRLTVT.

The chain combines TRBV18 with TRBJ1-3; D not certain. The germline V gene has CDR1 KGHSH and CDR2 LQKENI. The V end lost 5 bases, the J end lost 3 bases, and 8 bases lay between the germline ends. The CDR3 is 13 residues long. CDR3 protein: CASSAGNGNTIYF. The CDR3, as DNA: TGTGCCAGCTCAGCCGGGAATGGAAACACCATATATTTT.

The chain has TRBV6-4 and TRBJ2-1, with 7 bases fitting TRBD2. This CDR3 is built from 11 residues. The germline CDR1 and CDR2 sequences are MRHNA and SNTAGT. Trimming took 10 bases from V and 10 from J; bases not matched to a gene: 7. CDR3 residues: CATRAGWEQFF. The CDR3 region has the DNA TGTGCCACTAGAGCGGGGTGGGAGCAGTTCTTC.

The chain links TRBV19 to TRBJ1-5; D uncertain. This CDR3 comprises 13 residues. Germline CDR1 reads LNHDA; CDR2 reads SQIVND (reference sequence). V lost 5 bases and J lost 8, with 13 bases in between. In nucleotides, the CDR3 is TGTGCCAGTAGTCCCTCGTTGGTAGAGCCCCAGCATTTT. Residues: CASSPSLVEPQHF.

This clone showed up just a few times. The genes are TRBV7-9 and TRBJ1-6, with D possibly matching TRBD1 (5 bases). This CDR3 region has 15 residues. V gave up 5 bases and J gave up 8 bases, with 16 bases separating them. The V gene's germline CDR1 is SEHNR and CDR2 FQNEAQ (reference sequence). The chain's CDR3 is CASSTGDSSYSPLHF. CDR3 nucleotides: TGTGCCAGCAGCACCGGTGACAGTTCCTATTCACCCCTCCACTTT. Looking up the rest from reference TRBV7-9 and TRBJ1-6 gives the full variable domain: DTGVSQNPRHKITKRGQNVTFRCDPISEHNRLYWYRQTLGQGPEFLTYFQNEAQLEKSRLLSDRFSAERPKGSFSTLEIQRTEQGDSAMYLCASSTGDSSYSPLHFGNGTRLTVT.

This chain connects TRBV7-2 to TRBJ2-6; 7 bases are a match to TRBD2. CDR1 is SGHTA and CDR2 is FQGNSA in the germline V gene. The CDR3 length is 15 residues. J was trimmed by 2 bases and V by 3 bases; bases with no gene match: 1. CDR3 sequence reads: CASSLGGTGANVLTF. CDR3 coding DNA: TGTGCCAGCAGCTTGGGAGGGACTGGGGCCAACGTCCTGACTTTC.

This sequence joins TRBV6-5 and TRBJ1-1; perhaps TRBD1 as D (6 bases). V was trimmed by 0 bases and J by 10 bases, leaving 12 bases between them. CDR1 is MNHEY and CDR2 is SVGAGI in the germline V gene. The CDR3 has 13 residues. CDR3 loop: CASSYSFNRAAFF. The CDR3 DNA reads as TGTGCCAGCAGTTACTCGTTTAACAGGGCAGCTTTCTTT.

This sequence joins TRBV9 and TRBJ1-2; TRBD1 might be the D (5 bases). The CDR3 contains 14 residues. The ends were cut back, 3 bases at V and 8 bases at J, with 17 bases in the middle. CDR1 is SGDLS, CDR2 YYNGEE, per germline. The chain's CDR3 is CASSAGGGDGGYTF. The CDR3 nucleotides read TGTGCCAGCAGCGCCGGTGGAGGGGACGGAGGCTACACCTTC.

This chain joins TRBV9 and TRBJ2-6; the D gene is possibly TRBD1 (5 bases). Trimming pared 0 bases from V and 2 bases from J, leaving 9 bases between. This CDR3 is 16 amino acids long. Germline V gene data show CDR1 as SGDLS and CDR2 as YYNGEE. The CDR3: CASSVGFRAGANVLTF. The CDR3 DNA sequence: TGTGCCAGCAGCGTAGGTTTCAGGGCTGGGGCCAACGTCCTGACTTTC.

The chain uses TRBV6-6 and TRBJ1-4; 7 bases are shared with TRBD1. The trim removed 6 bases at V and 5 bases at J, leaving 6 bases unmatched. CDR3 size: 14 residues. The germline V gene encodes CDR1 MNHNY and CDR2 SVGAGI (reference sequence). The CDR3 nucleotides are TGTGCCAGCAGCCAACAGGGGTCAAATGAAAAACTGTTTTTT. As protein: CASSQQGSNEKLFF.

The gene calls are TRBV9 and TRBJ2-3; no clear D gene. CDR3 length: 13 amino acids. Germline CDR1 reads SGDLS; CDR2 reads YYNGEE. V was shortened by 0 bases and J by 4 bases, with 6 bases between the two germline ends. The CDR3 region is CASSVAFPDTQYF. In DNA form, the CDR3 reads TGTGCCAGCAGCGTAGCTTTTCCAGATACGCAGTATTTT.

V is TRBV29-1 and J is TRBJ2-7; D not certain. Germline lookup yields CDR1 SQVTM and CDR2 ANQGSEA. Trimming took 4 bases from V and 3 from J, leaving 13 bases between them. CDR3 size: 13 residues. CDR3 sequence reads: CSVGLSQVYEQYF. The CDR3 coding sequence is TGCAGCGTTGGGTTGTCGCAGGTCTACGAGCAGTACTTC.

About this clone itself: An end of the junction differs from the germline gene, which may be a read error. The chain uses TRBV25-1 and TRBJ1-2, with D hard to call. There are 11 residues in the CDR3. Per the germline V gene, CDR1 is MGHDK and CDR2 is SYGVNS. The CDR3 loop is CASSENYGYPF. The DNA for the CDR3 is TGTGCCAGCAGTGAGAACTATGGCTACCCCTTC.

This clone was observed a few times. The chain recombines TRBV4-3 with TRBJ2-1; D is uncertain. The CDR3 is made up of 16 amino acids. Per the germline V gene, CDR1 is LGHNA and CDR2 is YSLEER. The V end was cut by 5 bases, the J end by 5 bases, with 19 bases between. The CDR3 loop reads CASSILQATPHNEQFF. CDR3 nucleotides: TGCGCCAGCAGCATTCTCCAGGCCACCCCCCACAATGAGCAGTTCTTC.

The V call is TRBV7-8, the J call TRBJ1-4; D ambiguous. The CDR3 is 13 residues long. Per the germline V gene, CDR1 is SGHVS and CDR2 is FQNEAQ. V lost 6 bases and J 6 bases, leaving 11 bases between the germline ends. This chain's CDR3 is CASRFGSYEKLFF. The CDR3 DNA follows: TGTGCCAGCAGGTTTGGCAGTTATGAAAAACTGTTTTTT.

This chain joins TRBV29-1 and TRBJ2-5; D is perhaps TRBD1 (6 bases). The CDR3 runs to 12 residues. Trimming removed 8 bases from V and 3 bases from J, with 13 bases in between. Germline V gene lookup returns CDR1 SQVTM and CDR2 ANQGSEA. The CDR3 loop reads CSLQGSEETQYF. The CDR3 DNA sequence: TGCAGCCTTCAGGGGAGTGAAGAGACCCAGTACTTC.

The chain employs TRBV4-1 and TRBJ2-1; 9 bases fit TRBD2. The V gene end was trimmed by 1 base and the J gene end by 8 bases; junction bases not matched to a gene: 12. From germline, CDR1 is MGHRA and CDR2 YSYEKL. The CDR3 is made up of 17 amino acids. For the CDR3, the DNA is TGCGCCAGCAGCCAAGTAGGGAGGCGGGGGGGCAGGGATGAGCAGTTCTTC. It encodes CASSQVGRRGGRDEQFF.

CDR3 nucleotide sequence: TGTGCCAGCAGCTCTGACAAAAACTCTGGAAACACCATATATTTT. Amino acid sequence: CASSSDKNSGNTIYF. J is TRBJ1-3 and V is TRBV6-5; D is undetermined. The CDR3 loop spans 15 amino acids. Germline V CDR1 and CDR2: MNHEY, SVGAGI. V dropped 6 bases and J dropped 0 bases, with 12 bases sitting between them.

The chain carries TRBV2 and TRBJ1-1, with no clear D. Germline V CDR1 and CDR2: SNHLY, FYNNEI. The V end lost 6 bases, the J end lost 2 bases, and 16 bases lay between the germline ends. The CDR3 length is 15 residues. The CDR3, as DNA: TGTGCCAGCAGCTTGCAAAGGACGGGAAACACTGAAGCTTTCTTT. It yields the protein CASSLQRTGNTEAFF.

This sequence joins TRBV21-1 and TRBJ1-6; the table names TRBD1, a call not compared with the DNA. TRBV21-1 represents a pseudogene. This CDR3 region has 14 residues. The CDR3 spells CASSKVTGNSPLHF. DNA of the CDR3: TGTGCCAGCAGCAAAGTAACAGGGAATTCACCCCTCCACTTT.

V gene TRBV7-2 combines with J gene TRBJ2-1; possibly TRBD2 for D (6 bases). CDR3 length: 12 amino acids. V dropped 7 bases and J dropped 9 bases, with 13 bases sitting between them. Per germline, CDR1 SGHTA and CDR2 FQGNSA. In DNA form, the CDR3 reads TGTGCCAGCACCCTCCAGGAGGGTGAGCAGTTCTTC. Translating gives CASTLQEGEQFF.